A selection of T cell receptor beta chains follows, all from one sample in a study of T cell responses to AZD1222 COVID-19 vaccine. The protocol was immunoSEQ multiplex PCR, while the TCRdb copy is restricted to in-frame clones and leaves out a portion. The table has under 170,000 clones, about 92% seen once. Sequencing used peripheral blood, obtained 28 days after the second AZD1222 dose. Receptors were obtained from an adult who received the AZD1222 COVID-19 vaccine. CDR3s include the opening cysteine and the closing phenylalanine or tryptophan. A D gene is named only where the DNA matches it firmly. Clone size appears in some rows only: once, few, many, or a class for an expanded clone.

v_call: TRBV27
d_call: NA
j_call: TRBJ1-2
clone_size: NA
cdr3_nt: TGTGCCAGCAGTCCTAATGGGGGGGGGTATGGCTACACCTTC
cdr3_aa: CASSPNGGGYGYTF

v_call: TRBV5-4
d_call: TRBD1
j_call: TRBJ1-2
clone_size: NA
cdr3_nt: TGTGCCAGCAGCGATAAGACAGGGACATATGGCTACACCTTC
cdr3_aa: CASSDKTGTYGYTF

v_call: TRBV6-5
d_call: TRBD2
j_call: TRBJ2-7
clone_size: once
cdr3_nt: TGTGCCAGCAGTTCATGGGGGGGTCTAGACGAGCAGTACTTC
cdr3_aa: CASSSWGGLDEQYF

v_call: TRBV19
d_call: NA
j_call: TRBJ1-1
clone_size: NA
cdr3_nt: TGTGCCAGTAGTCGGAACACTGAAGCTTTCTTT
cdr3_aa: CASSRNTEAFF

v_call: TRBV19
d_call: NA
j_call: TRBJ1-5
clone_size: NA
cdr3_nt: TGTGCCAGTAGTAGTCAGGGCAATCAGCCCCAGCATTTT
cdr3_aa: CASSSQGNQPQHF

v_call: TRBV7-7
d_call: TRBD1
j_call: TRBJ1-1
clone_size: NA
cdr3_nt: TGTGCCAGCAGCCAGACAGGGGGCGGTGAAGCTTTCTTT
cdr3_aa: CASSQTGGGEAFF

v_call: TRBV5-1
d_call: TRBD2
j_call: TRBJ2-7
clone_size: NA
cdr3_nt: TGCGCCAGCAGCCCCCCGGCTAGCGGCTCCTACGAGCAGTACTTC
cdr3_aa: CASSPPASGSYEQYF

v_call: TRBV6-2/TRBV6-3
d_call: NA
j_call: TRBJ1-2
clone_size: NA
cdr3_nt: TGTGCCAGCACCCCCCGGGGGGGCTGGTATGGCTACACCTTC
cdr3_aa: CASTPRGGWYGYTF

v_call: TRBV25-1
d_call: TRBD2
j_call: TRBJ2-3
clone_size: once
cdr3_nt: TGTGCCAACGGACTAGCGGGCGTTTCAGATACGCAGTATTTT
cdr3_aa: CANGLAGVSDTQYF

v_call: TRBV7-9
d_call: TRBD1
j_call: TRBJ2-7
clone_size: NA
cdr3_nt: TGTGCCAGCAGCTTAGGGACAGGGGGCTCCTACGAGCAGTACTTC
cdr3_aa: CASSLGTGGSYEQYF

v_call: TRBV30
d_call: NA
j_call: TRBJ1-1
clone_size: once
cdr3_nt: TGTGCCTGGAGTTCCGGGCCGAACACTGAAGCTTTCTTT
cdr3_aa: CAWSSGPNTEAFF

v_call: TRBV9
d_call: NA
j_call: TRBJ2-3
clone_size: NA
cdr3_nt: TGTGCCAGCAGCCCCGCCCGTTCTACTAGCACAGATACGCAGTATTTT
cdr3_aa: CASSPARSTSTDTQYF

v_call: TRBV7-2
d_call: TRBD2
j_call: TRBJ2-1
clone_size: NA
cdr3_nt: TGTGCCAGCAGCTTAGTCGTTAGCGGGGTCTCCTACAATGAGCAGTTCTTC
cdr3_aa: CASSLVVSGVSYNEQFF

v_call: TRBV6-5
d_call: TRBD1
j_call: TRBJ2-7
clone_size: NA
cdr3_nt: TGTGCCAGCAGGGGACAGATCTACGAGCAGTACTTC
cdr3_aa: CASRGQIYEQYF

v_call: TRBV27
d_call: TRBD2
j_call: TRBJ2-3
clone_size: NA
cdr3_nt: TGTGCCAGCAGTTTACCTCCCCGAAGACTAGCGGGAGGGTCAGATACGCAGTATTTT
cdr3_aa: CASSLPPRRLAGGSDTQYF

v_call: TRBV7-3
d_call: NA
j_call: TRBJ1-1
clone_size: NA
cdr3_nt: TGTGCCAGCAGCTTAATGAGAGGGAAGAACACTGAAGCTTTCTTT
cdr3_aa: CASSLMRGKNTEAFF

v_call: TRBV7-2
d_call: TRBD2
j_call: TRBJ2-1
clone_size: NA
cdr3_nt: TGTGCCAGCAGCTTAGAGCCTAGCGGGAGTAATGAGCAGTTCTTC
cdr3_aa: CASSLEPSGSNEQFF

v_call: TRBV5-4
d_call: TRBD2
j_call: TRBJ2-1
clone_size: once
cdr3_nt: TGTGCCAGCAGCTTGCTAGCGGCCTACAATGAGCAGTTCTTC
cdr3_aa: CASSLLAAYNEQFF

v_call: TRBV13
d_call: TRBD1
j_call: TRBJ1-2
clone_size: NA
cdr3_nt: TGTGCCAGCAGCCTATCCGGGACAGGGGTTGGCTACACCTTC
cdr3_aa: CASSLSGTGVGYTF

v_call: TRBV11-2
d_call: NA
j_call: TRBJ2-7
clone_size: NA
cdr3_nt: TGTGCCAGCAGCCCTTTCCTGAGCTCCTACGAGCAGTACTTC
cdr3_aa: CASSPFLSSYEQYF

v_call: TRBV27
d_call: NA
j_call: TRBJ1-6
clone_size: NA
cdr3_nt: TGTGCCAGCAGTTTTGTCGCGGACGGGAATTCACCCCTCCACTTT
cdr3_aa: CASSFVADGNSPLHF

v_call: TRBV12-3/TRBV12-4
d_call: NA
j_call: TRBJ2-7
clone_size: NA
cdr3_nt: TGTGCCAGCAGGTACAGAGGAGGCTACGAGCAGTACTTC
cdr3_aa: CASRYRGGYEQYF

v_call: TRBV18
d_call: NA
j_call: TRBJ2-2
clone_size: NA
cdr3_nt: TGTGCCAGCTCAACCCTAGCAGCGAACACCGGGGAGCTGTTTTTT
cdr3_aa: CASSTLAANTGELFF

v_call: TRBV2
d_call: NA
j_call: TRBJ1-2
clone_size: NA
cdr3_nt: TGTGCCAGCAGTGAAGCGCTCCGAGGGACACCCTATGGCTACACCTTC
cdr3_aa: CASSEALRGTPYGYTF

v_call: TRBV5-6
d_call: NA
j_call: TRBJ2-3
clone_size: NA
cdr3_nt: TGTGCCAGCAGCTTCCAGAGCACAGATACGCAGTATTTT
cdr3_aa: CASSFQSTDTQYF

v_call: TRBV6-5
d_call: NA
j_call: TRBJ1-1
clone_size: NA
cdr3_nt: TGTGCCAGCAGTTACAGACAGGAATCCACTGAAGCTTTCTTT
cdr3_aa: CASSYRQESTEAFF